This paragraph reports one T cell receptor beta chain. The V end lost 0 bases, the J end lost 1 base, and 6 bases lay between the germline ends. Germline lookup yields CDR1 LGHNA and CDR2 YSLEER. The CDR3 loop spans 14 amino acids. Described time point: baseline, week 1 (first vaccination visit). Treatment indicated: pre-vaccination baseline after standard-of-care therapy. New WHO grade 3 or 4 astrocytomas that were IDH1-mutant and ATRX-lost had been found in donors. The record originates from a study of a mutant IDH1 vaccine in newly diagnosed glioma. The assay was immunoSEQ multiplex PCR, and TCRdb's table has in-frame clones only and misses some. The sample includes about 100,000 clones, around 80% of them seen just once.

V and J are TRBV4-3 and TRBJ1-1; D unclear. The clonotype was recovered from a man in his forties or fifties with glioma. Material: PBMCs, obtained from a glioma patient treated with radiotherapy, temozolomide or both. CDR3 DNA sequence: TGCGCCAGCAGCCAAGAAATGTCGAACACTGAAGCTTTCTTT. This translates into CASSQEMSNTEAFF.